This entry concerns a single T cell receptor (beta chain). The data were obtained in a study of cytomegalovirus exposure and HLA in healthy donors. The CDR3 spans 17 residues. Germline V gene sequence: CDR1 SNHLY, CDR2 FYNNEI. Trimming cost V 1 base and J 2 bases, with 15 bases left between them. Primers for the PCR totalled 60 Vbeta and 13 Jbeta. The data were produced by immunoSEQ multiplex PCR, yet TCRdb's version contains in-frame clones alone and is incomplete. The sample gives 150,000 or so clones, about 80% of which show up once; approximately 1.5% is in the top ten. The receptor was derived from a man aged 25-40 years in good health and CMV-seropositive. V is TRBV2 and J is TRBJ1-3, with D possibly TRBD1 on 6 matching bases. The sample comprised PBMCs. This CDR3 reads CASSEGEQGRPGNTIYF. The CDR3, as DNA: TGTGCCAGCAGTGAAGGGGAACAGGGCCGGCCTGGAAACACCATATATTTT.